These 17 T cell receptor beta chains were all obtained from the same sample, sequenced in a study of CXCR3-negative and CXCR3-positive naive CD8 T cells. The study's findings and limits: Hydrophobicity of TRB CDR3s was greater in CXCR3-positive naive cells than in CXCR3-negative naive cells.

For these receptors, no antigen is known. The method, 5' RACE with UMI labels, was used to prepare the TRB cDNA libraries. TCRdb processed the 5' RACE reads again and assigns one entry to each CDR3 protein, with no DNA. The sample totals about 57,000 distinct CDR3 sequences. Input material: naive CXCR3+ CD8+ T cells from blood. Subset meaning: CD45RO-CCR7+CD27+CD95- naive CD8+ T cells expressing CXCR3 (TNR3+). The receptors originated from a human donor in good health. Some clones in this sample may be carry-over from other donors' samples.

The chain has TRBV15 and TRBJ1-6. CDR1 and CDR2 from the germline V gene are LNHNV and YYDKDF (reference sequence). This CDR3 is built from 16 residues. This CDR3 reads CATGRQPNSYNSPLHF.

The V gene is TRBV10-3, the J gene TRBJ2-7; TCRdb indicates TRBD1, and absent DNA this call remains unverified. CDR1 is ENHRY, CDR2 SYGVKD, per germline. The CDR3 covers 14 residues. CDR3 sequence reads: CAISDEDTTYEQYF.

The CDR3 loop is CASTPIQGTGELFF. The rearrangement joins TRBV12-3 or TRBV12-4 to TRBJ2-2; the D gene TCRdb calls, TRBD1, cannot be checked with no DNA. CDR3 length: 14 amino acids.

Here the CDR3 reads CSVVLAGVHWDNEQFF. The chain has TRBV29-1 and TRBJ2-1; TCRdb names TRBD2, which stays unverified in the absence of DNA. The CDR3 sequence is 16 residues long. The germline gives CDR1 SQVTM, CDR2 ANQGSEA.

The gene calls are TRBV29-1 and TRBJ2-7; the D call from TCRdb, TRBD1, cannot be confirmed without DNA. The CDR3 consists of 13 residues. In germline, CDR1 is SQVTM, CDR2 ANQGSEA. CDR3 sequence reads: CSVEGQSSYEQYF.

The V call is TRBV7-6, the J call TRBJ2-7; TCRdb designates TRBD2, a call that cannot be tested without DNA. CDR3 length: 17 amino acids. CDR1 SGHVS and CDR2 FNYEAQ come from the germline V gene. The chain's CDR3 is CASSLAAGGFSSYEQYF.

The V and J genes are TRBV7-6 and TRBJ2-3; the TCRdb call, TRBD2, lacks DNA for checking. The CDR3 loop spans 16 amino acids. Per the germline V gene, CDR1 is SGHVS and CDR2 is FNYEAQ. This CDR3 reads CASSQPAGGYTDTQYF.

The chain is built from TRBV29-1 and TRBJ1-1; absent DNA, TCRdb's TRBD1 call cannot be checked. The CDR3 length is 13 residues. Per germline, CDR1 SQVTM and CDR2 ANQGSEA. Here the CDR3 reads CSALDRGSTEAFF.

This chain links TRBV25-1 with TRBJ1-3; the D call of TRBD1 rests on TCRdb alone, since no DNA is present to check it. The CDR3 has 14 amino acids. Per the germline V gene, CDR1 is MGHDK and CDR2 is SYGVNS. The CDR3 spells CASQTGVSGNTIYF.

The chain links TRBV7-3 to TRBJ2-3; no DNA is available, so the TRBD2 call from TCRdb remains unchecked. This CDR3 has 16 residues. Germline CDR1 reads SGHTA; CDR2 reads FQGTGA. The CDR3 region is CASSLTVAGPADTQYF.

The J gene is TRBJ2-2, the V gene TRBV2. This CDR3 spans 14 amino acids. Germline CDR1 is SNHLY and CDR2 is FYNNEI. The CDR3 loop is CASSDSPNTGELFF. Full variable domain (remainder filled in from reference TRBV2 and TRBJ2-2): EPEVTQTPSHQVTQMGQEVILRCVPISNHLYFYWYRQILGQKVEFLVSFYNNEISEKSEIFDDQFSVERPDGSNFTLKIRSTKLEDSAMYFCASSDSPNTGELFFGEGSRLTVL.

The CDR3: CSVGESYEQYF. The chain links TRBV29-1 to TRBJ2-7. Germline loops: CDR1 SQVTM, CDR2 ANQGSEA. This CDR3 is built from 11 residues.

V and J are TRBV27 and TRBJ2-6; with no DNA, the TCRdb D assignment of TRBD1 cannot be verified. The CDR3 sequence is 13 residues long. CDR1 and CDR2 (germline): MNHEY, SMNVEV (reference sequence). The chain's CDR3 is CASGQAGANVLTF. The entire variable domain, with the rest obtained from reference TRBV27 and TRBJ2-6, is as follows: EAQVTQNPRYLITVTGKKLTVTCSQNMNHEYMSWYRQDPGLGLRQIYYSMNVEVTDKGDVPEGYKVSRKEKRNFPLILESPSPNQTSLYFCASGQAGANVLTFGAGSRLTVL.

This chain connects TRBV11-2 to TRBJ2-1; TCRdb's D gene call, TRBD1, goes unchecked for lack of DNA. The CDR3 runs to 16 residues. CDR1 and CDR2 (germline): SGHAT, FQNNGV. CDR3 in amino acids: CASSTPGTSFRHEQFF.

This chain's CDR3 is CASAPGPYEQYF. The rearrangement joins TRBV6-2 or TRBV6-3 to TRBJ2-7. The CDR3 extends over 12 amino acids. Germline assignment: CDR1 MNHEY and CDR2 SVGEGT.

The chain uses TRBV19 and TRBJ2-7; with no DNA, the TCRdb D assignment of TRBD1 cannot be verified. Per germline, CDR1 LNHDA and CDR2 SQIVND (reference sequence). The CDR3 has 12 residues. CDR3 in amino acids: CASGQGNYEQYF.

The chain couples TRBV28 to TRBJ2-1; lacking DNA, the TRBD2 call made by TCRdb goes unchecked. This CDR3 spans 14 amino acids. Germline CDR1 and CDR2: MDHEN and SYDVKM. CDR3 protein: CASSSRLAGGEQFF.